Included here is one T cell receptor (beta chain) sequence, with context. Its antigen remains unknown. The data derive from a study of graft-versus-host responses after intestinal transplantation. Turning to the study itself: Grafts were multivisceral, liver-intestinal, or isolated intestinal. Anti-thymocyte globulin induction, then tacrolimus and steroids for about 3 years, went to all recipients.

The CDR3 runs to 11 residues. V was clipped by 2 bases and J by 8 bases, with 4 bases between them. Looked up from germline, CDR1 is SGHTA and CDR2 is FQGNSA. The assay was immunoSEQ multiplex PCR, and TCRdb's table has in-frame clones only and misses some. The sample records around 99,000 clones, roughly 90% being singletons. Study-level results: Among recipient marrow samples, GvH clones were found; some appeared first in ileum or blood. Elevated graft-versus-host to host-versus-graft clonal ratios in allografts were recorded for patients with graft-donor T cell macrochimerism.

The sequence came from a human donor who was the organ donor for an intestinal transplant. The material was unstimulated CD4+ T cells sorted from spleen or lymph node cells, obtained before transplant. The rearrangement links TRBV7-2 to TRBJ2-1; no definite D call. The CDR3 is CASSLSHEQFF. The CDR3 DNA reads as TGTGCCAGCAGCTTAAGCCATGAGCAGTTCTTC.